The 22 T cell receptor beta chains given below trace back to one sample, sequenced in a study of PD-1 blockade in classical Hodgkin lymphoma. Here immunoSEQ multiplex PCR was the method, and the copy in TCRdb shows in-frame clones only, minus some. The repertoire includes roughly 8,000 clones, roughly 87% of them detected once, and nearly 35% sits in the top ten. As to time point: cycle 4 day 1 (C4D1), after 6 weeks of nivolumab. All patients relapsed after autologous stem cell transplantation, and brentuximab vedotin exposure varied. The sample was peripheral blood mononuclear cells (PBMCs), taken before the fourth cycle of nivolumab. These receptors all stem from a human donor with classical Hodgkin lymphoma.

V usage is TRBV5-1 and J usage is TRBJ2-3; TRBD1 aligns across 9 bases. Per germline, CDR1 SGHRS and CDR2 YFSETQ. J gave up 1 base and V 4 bases, and 7 bases lay outside the gene matches. This CDR3 comprises 16 residues. CDR3 nucleotide sequence: TGCGCCAGCAGCAACCGGGACAGGGATGGCACAGATACGCAGTATTTT. Translated, it gives CASSNRDRDGTDTQYF.

The chain links TRBV4-1 to TRBJ1-2, with no clear D. The CDR3 loop spans 13 amino acids. Germline CDR1 and CDR2: MGHRA and YSYEKL. V dropped 0 bases and J dropped 8 bases, with 10 bases sitting between them. CDR3 nucleotide sequence: TGCGCCAGCAGCCAAGAACCGGCTATCGGCTACACCTTC. Its protein product is CASSQEPAIGYTF.

V usage is TRBV13 and J usage is TRBJ2-5, with 11 bases that match TRBD2. Germline CDR1 PRHDT, CDR2 FYEKMQ (reference sequence). The length of the CDR3 is 17 residues. The J segment lost 3 bases and the V segment lost 2 bases, leaving 8 bases of the junction unmatched. CDR3 loop: CASSLPRTSGSKETQYF. In DNA form, the CDR3 reads TGTGCCAGCAGCTTACCCCGGACTAGCGGGTCAAAAGAGACCCAGTACTTC.

The V call is TRBV6-7, the J call TRBJ2-5, with D possibly being TRBD1 or TRBD2 (6 bases each). TRBV6-7 belongs to the ORF category, with a function that is uncertain. There are 19 residues in the CDR3. V was pared by 5 bases and J by 1 base, with 26 bases between. CDR3 protein: CASSLGGTQGRDFQETQYF. CDR3 DNA sequence: TGTGCCAGCAGTCTAGGGGGGACACAGGGTAGGGATTTCCAAGAGACCCAGTACTTC.

This clone was picked up one time. V is TRBV11-2 and J is TRBJ2-5, with a weak D call TRBD1 (5 bases). The better agreement between TRBJ2-7 and the DNA end casts doubt on the J call. The length of the CDR3 is 15 residues. Germline V lookup: CDR1 SGHAT, CDR2 FQNNGV. The CDR3 loop is CASSLQGGASYEQYF. CDR3 DNA sequence: TGTGCCAGCAGCTTACAGGGTGGGGCCTCCTACGAGCAGTACTTC.

This clone showed up just a few times. The J gene is TRBJ2-2, the V gene TRBV19, with 8 bases identical to TRBD1. V was clipped by 3 bases and J by 5 bases; unmatched bases: 8. The germline V gene encodes CDR1 LNHDA and CDR2 SQIVND (reference sequence). The CDR3 is made up of 16 amino acids. The CDR3: CASSILSGGRTGELFF. CDR3 DNA sequence: TGTGCCAGTAGTATCCTGTCAGGGGGCAGGACCGGGGAGCTGTTTTTT. The full variable domain, completed using reference TRBV19 and TRBJ2-2, is DGGITQSPKYLFRKEGQNVTLSCEQNLNHDAMYWYRQDPGQGLRLIYYSQIVNDFQKGDIAEGYSVSREKKESFPLTVTSAQKNPTAFYLCASSILSGGRTGELFFGEGSRLTVL.

V usage is TRBV28 and J usage is TRBJ1-2, with TRBD1 matching over 7 bases. This CDR3 comprises 14 residues. Trimming cost V 0 bases and J 7 bases; bases outside gene matches: 5. CDR1 and CDR2 (germline): MDHEN, SYDVKM. The CDR3 loop reads CASSLWGDRGGYTF. DNA for the CDR3: TGTGCCAGCAGTTTATGGGGGGACAGAGGTGGCTACACCTTC.

J is TRBJ2-2 and V is TRBV7-8; TRBD2 matches 12 bases. The CDR3 runs 16 residues. V gave up 5 bases and J gave up 5 bases; unmatched junction bases: 6. The germline V gene encodes CDR1 SGHVS and CDR2 FQNEAQ. The CDR3: CASSPLLAGGTGELFF. The CDR3 nucleotides read TGTGCCAGCAGCCCCTTACTAGCGGGAGGAACCGGGGAGCTGTTTTTT.

The chain couples TRBV12-5 to TRBJ2-5; TRBD1 matches at 8 bases. V lost 5 bases to trimming and J lost 4 bases; unmatched junction nucleotides: 9. Germline values: CDR1 LGHNT, CDR2 FRNRAP. The CDR3 is 15 amino acids. The CDR3 DNA is TGTGCTAGTGGTCTCGGACAGGGAATGTTAGAGACCCAGTACTTC. This codes for CASGLGQGMLETQYF.

This sequence joins TRBV6-9 and TRBJ1-5; D perhaps matches TRBD1 (5 bases). The CDR3 totals 14 residues. Trimming left V 6 bases short and J 9 bases short, with 18 bases between. Germline V gene sequence: CDR1 MNHGY, CDR2 SVAAGI. The CDR3 spells CASRHPGGSGPQHF. CDR3 coding DNA: TGTGCCAGCAGGCACCCCGGGGGTAGCGGGCCCCAGCATTTT.

The genes are TRBV4-2 and TRBJ2-1, with TRBD2 matching over 7 bases. CDR1 and CDR2 (germline): LGHNA, YNFKEQ. This CDR3 comprises 17 residues. V lost 0 bases to trimming and J lost 4 bases; unmatched junction nucleotides: 9. The CDR3 DNA reads TGTGCCAGCAGCCAAGACGGGAGGACGAATGATTACAATGAGCAGTTCTTC. Amino acid sequence: CASSQDGRTNDYNEQFF.

The genes are TRBV6-6 and TRBJ1-5; D unclear. CDR3 length: 14 residues. Germline V lookup: CDR1 MNHNY, CDR2 SVGAGI (reference sequence). V was clipped by 7 bases and J by 5 bases, with 15 bases between them. The CDR3 nucleotides are TGTGCCAGCAACCCTCCGGGCAGCTATCAGCCCCAGCATTTT. Its translation: CASNPPGSYQPQHF.

CDR3 in DNA: TGTGCCAGTAGTATAGCACCAGGAACTAGGGATACGCAGTATTTT. Translation gives CASSIAPGTRDTQYF. This chain uses TRBV19 with TRBJ2-3, with a weak D call TRBD2 (5 bases). V was trimmed by 1 base and J by 6 bases, leaving 14 bases between them. Germline V gene data show CDR1 as LNHDA and CDR2 as SQIVND (reference sequence). The length of the CDR3 is 15 residues.

This clone occurred once. The J gene is TRBJ1-2, the V gene TRBV30; D gene ambiguous. Per germline, CDR1 GTSNPN and CDR2 SVGIG (reference sequence). V lost 4 bases to trimming and J lost 2 bases, with 5 bases between them. This CDR3 spans 11 amino acids. The CDR3 is CAWNSNYGYTF. The CDR3 DNA is TGTGCCTGGAATAGCAACTATGGCTACACCTTC. The variable domain in full, completed from reference TRBV30 and TRBJ1-2, reads SQTIHQWPATLVQPVGSPLSLECTVEGTSNPNLYWYRQAAGRGLQLLFYSVGIGQISSEVPQNLSASRPQDRQFILSSKKLLLSDSGFYLCAWNSNYGYTFGSGTRLTVV.

The genes are TRBV2 and TRBJ2-7; tentative D call: TRBD2 (5 bases). The CDR3 totals 14 residues. V was clipped by 7 bases and J by 3 bases, with 16 bases between them. Per the germline V gene, CDR1 is SNHLY and CDR2 is FYNNEI. DNA of the CDR3: TGTGCCAGCATGATTGGGAGACAAAGCTACGAGCAGTACTTC. Its translation: CASMIGRQSYEQYF. Together with reference TRBV2 and TRBJ2-7, the CDR3 gives the full variable domain: EPEVTQTPSHQVTQMGQEVILRCVPISNHLYFYWYRQILGQKVEFLVSFYNNEISEKSEIFDDQFSVERPDGSNFTLKIRSTKLEDSAMYFCASMIGRQSYEQYFGPGTRLTVT.

The gene calls are TRBV5-4 and TRBJ1-3, with D possibly TRBD1 on 5 matching bases. The CDR3 is 15 amino acids. V lost 1 base to trimming and J lost 4 bases, with 12 bases between them. Looked up from germline, CDR1 is SGHNT and CDR2 is YYREEE (reference sequence). The CDR3, as DNA: TGTGCCAGCAGCTTGATGGAAAGGGGAGGAAACACCATATATTTT. Its translation: CASSLMERGGNTIYF. The complete variable domain, with remaining parts taken from reference TRBV5-4 and TRBJ1-3, reads ETGVTQSPTHLIKTRGQQVTLRCSSQSGHNTVSWYQQALGQGPQFIFQYYREEENGRGNFPPRFSGLQFPNYSSELNVNALELDDSALYLCASSLMERGGNTIYFGEGSWLTVV.

CDR3 bases: TGTGCCAGCAGTGCGGTTAGGGGGGGTGAAAAACTGTTTTTT. Its translation is CASSAVRGGEKLFF. The gene calls are TRBV6-1 and TRBJ1-4; the D gene is possibly TRBD1 (6 bases). The CDR3 extends over 14 amino acids. Trimming removed 4 bases from V and 7 bases from J, with 13 bases in between. Germline CDR1 reads MNHNS; CDR2 reads SASEGT.

This clone was seen a handful of times. This rearrangement joins TRBV28 to TRBJ1-2; D remains ambiguous. The V and J ends lost 5 bases and 3 bases respectively, with 28 bases between them. This CDR3 comprises 19 residues. Germline V gene sequence: CDR1 MDHEN, CDR2 SYDVKM. In DNA, the CDR3 is TGTGCCAGCAGTGTTTGGGGTACTGGCAAGAGAAGAGCTGACTATGGCTACACCTTC. As protein: CASSVWGTGKRRADYGYTF.

The V call is TRBV19, the J call TRBJ2-1, with TRBD1 as a possible D gene (7 bases). Trimming took off 3 bases at V and 15 bases at J, with 21 bases between the two ends. CDR1 and CDR2 from the germline V gene are LNHDA and SQIVND (reference sequence). The CDR3 is 14 residues long. The CDR3 here is CASSIGQGGPLWFF. CDR3 bases: TGTGCCAGTAGTATCGGGCAGGGGGGACCACTGTGGTTCTTC. Supplemented by reference TRBV19 and TRBJ2-1, the full variable domain reads DGGITQSPKYLFRKEGQNVTLSCEQNLNHDAMYWYRQDPGQGLRLIYYSQIVNDFQKGDIAEGYSVSREKKESFPLTVTSAQKNPTAFYLCASSIGQGGPLWFFGPGTRLTVL.

This chain connects TRBV7-2 to TRBJ2-2, with 7 bases identical to TRBD2. The CDR3 runs to 15 residues. Germline-derived CDR1 and CDR2 are SGHTA and FQGNSA. The J segment lost 1 base and the V segment lost 1 base, leaving 0 bases of the junction unmatched. The CDR3 DNA reads as TGTGCCAGCAGCTTAGTAGCGGGGAACACCGGGGAGCTGTTTTTT. Its translation: CASSLVAGNTGELFF.

V usage is TRBV28 and J usage is TRBJ1-1; no clear D. This CDR3 is built from 16 residues. The V gene lost 7 bases and the J gene lost 8 bases, with 26 bases spanning the gap. Germline V CDR1 and CDR2: MDHEN, SYDVKM. The CDR3 coding sequence is TGTGCCAGCACCCCGCGGCTGCGGAAGAACACTTTAGAAGCTTTCTTT. Translating it yields CASTPRLRKNTLEAFF.

The V gene is TRBV9, the J gene TRBJ2-7, with 8 bases identical to TRBD2. The V and J ends lost 0 bases and 5 bases, in that order; junction bases with no gene match: 4. CDR3 length: 14 residues. The germline CDR1 and CDR2 sequences are SGDLS and YYNGEE. CDR3 loop: CASSVDSGTHEQYF. Here the CDR3 DNA reads TGTGCCAGCAGCGTAGATAGCGGGACCCACGAGCAGTACTTC.